Below are 29 T cell receptor beta chains sequenced from a single sample in a study of beta chain features in type 1 diabetes. Every isolated RNA sample was fully reverse transcribed, so sequencing captured expressed TCRB transcripts. Generated by immunoSEQ multiplex PCR, the TCRdb table keeps only in-frame clones and is missing some. The data hold hundreds of thousands of clones, with 14% observed a single time. The source material was naive CD4+ T cells from blood. The origin of the receptors is a woman aged 40 to 50 in good health.

This clone was picked up a small number of times. The chain couples TRBV6-6 to TRBJ1-2; D gene uncertain. This CDR3 is built from 11 residues. Germline V gene data show CDR1 as MNHNY and CDR2 as SVGAGI (reference sequence). Trimming pared 10 bases from V and 6 bases from J, leaving 12 bases between. The chain's CDR3 is CATVRGNGYTF. CDR3 coding DNA: TGTGCCACCGTACGCGGGAATGGCTACACCTTC.

The rearrangement uses TRBV6-6 and TRBJ1-5, with 8 bases that match TRBD1. Per germline, CDR1 MNHNY and CDR2 SVGAGI (reference sequence). With 6 bases clipped from V and 11 bases from J, the junction kept 12 bases outside the gene matches. There are 14 residues in the CDR3. The CDR3 here is CASSQITDRAAQHF. The CDR3 coding sequence is TGTGCCAGCAGCCAAATCACGGACAGGGCGGCCCAGCATTTT.

This chain connects TRBV4-3 to TRBJ2-5, with 7 positions matching TRBD1. There are 15 residues in the CDR3. After removal of 0 bases from V and 7 bases from J, the junction contained 8 bases not matched to a gene. The V gene's germline CDR1 is LGHNA and CDR2 YSLEER. CDR3 nucleotides: TGCGCCAGCAGCCAAGACGAGGGGGCGAGGGGGACCCAGTACTTC. It codes for CASSQDEGARGTQYF.

The table lists this clone with a few counts. The chain employs TRBV18 and TRBJ1-5, with 8 bases aligning to TRBD1. Germline lookup yields CDR1 KGHSH and CDR2 LQKENI. V shed 3 bases, J shed 6 bases, and the junction held 1 base outside the gene matches. This CDR3 spans 13 amino acids. The chain's CDR3 is CASSPDRGQPQHF. The CDR3 DNA reads TGTGCCAGCTCACCTGACAGGGGTCAGCCCCAGCATTTT.

This clone was seen many times. The rearrangement uses TRBV15 and TRBJ1-2; 7 nucleotides align to TRBD1. V was clipped by 4 bases and J by 4 bases; unmatched bases: 9. The CDR3 has 15 amino acids. Germline-derived CDR1 and CDR2 are LNHNV and YYDKDF (reference sequence). Here the CDR3 reads CATSTDRKGSYGYTF. The CDR3 bases are TGTGCCACCAGCACGGACAGGAAAGGGTCCTATGGCTACACCTTC. The full variable domain, rest sourced from reference TRBV15 and TRBJ1-2, is DAMVIQNPRYQVTQFGKPVTLSCSQTLNHNVMYWYQQKSSQAPKLLFHYYDKDFNNEADTPDNFQSRRPNTSFCFLDIRSPGLGDTAMYLCATSTDRKGSYGYTFGSGTRLTVV.

This clone has just a few counts. The chain uses TRBV4-1 and TRBJ2-3; 7 bases line up with TRBD2. Germline V CDR1 and CDR2: MGHRA, YSYEKL. The CDR3 spans 15 residues. Germline trimming cut 2 bases from V and 3 bases from J; bases unmatched to any gene: 5. This CDR3 reads CASSQRQGGTDTQYF. In nucleotides, the CDR3 is TGCGCCAGCAGCCAACGGCAGGGAGGGACAGATACGCAGTATTTT.

This chain connects TRBV5-1 to TRBJ2-2; D is possibly TRBD2 (6 bases). Germline CDR1 is SGHRS and CDR2 is YFSETQ. The CDR3 has 14 amino acids. Trimming removed 0 bases at V and 5 bases at J, with 8 bases between. CDR3 sequence: CASSLAGDTGELFF. CDR3 coding DNA: TGCGCCAGCAGCTTGGCGGGGGATACCGGGGAGCTGTTTTTT.

The rearrangement links TRBV5-1 to TRBJ2-7; the match to TRBD2 covers 11 bases. V gave up 3 bases and J gave up 5 bases; unmatched junction bases: 4. This CDR3 has 14 amino acids. Germline lookup yields CDR1 SGHRS and CDR2 YFSETQ. The CDR3 region has the DNA TGCGCCAGCAGCTGGAAGACTAGCGGGGACGAGCAGTACTTC. Its protein product is CASSWKTSGDEQYF.

CDR3 residues: CASSVNQGGNTIYF. As DNA, the CDR3 is TGTGCCAGCAGCGTAAATCAGGGTGGAAACACCATATATTTT. The chain has TRBV9 and TRBJ1-3; weak D call: TRBD1 (5 bases). CDR3 length equals 14 residues. V lost 1 base, J lost 3 bases, and 8 bases lay in between. Germline CDR1 SGDLS, CDR2 YYNGEE.

A few counts support this clone. The chain couples TRBV2 to TRBJ2-5, with 11 nucleotides matching TRBD2. J gave up 4 bases and V 7 bases, and 8 bases lay outside the gene matches. The CDR3 has 15 residues. Germline-derived CDR1 and CDR2 are SNHLY and FYNNEI. The CDR3 nucleotides are TGTGCCAGCATTGCGACTAGCGGGGTGCGAGAGACCCAGTACTTC. Its protein product is CASIATSGVRETQYF.

This clone was seen a handful of times. The chain combines TRBV4-3 with TRBJ1-4; the match to TRBD1 covers 9 bases. Germline CDR1 LGHNA, CDR2 YSLEER. The CDR3 runs 16 residues. The V and J ends lost 2 bases and 8 bases, in that order; junction bases with no gene match: 9. CDR3 sequence (DNA): TGCGCCAGCAGCCAAAGGACAGGGGCCGCGGGAGAAAAACTGTTTTTT. Its translation: CASSQRTGAAGEKLFF.

The genes are TRBV5-6 and TRBJ1-6; tentatively, D is TRBD1 (5 bases). CDR1 is SGHDT and CDR2 is YYEEEE in the germline V gene. This CDR3 has 14 residues. V was cut by 0 bases and J by 7 bases, with 8 bases left in between. This chain's CDR3 is CASSLGQRNSPLHF. The CDR3 nucleotides read TGTGCCAGCAGCTTGGGACAGAGGAATTCACCCCTCCACTTT.

The gene calls are TRBV19 and TRBJ1-4; no firm D call. Trimming cost V 7 bases and J 5 bases, with 17 bases left between them. The CDR3 covers 15 residues. Germline loops: CDR1 LNHDA, CDR2 SQIVND (reference sequence). The CDR3 region has the DNA TGTGCCAGTATGTCGGGGAAAAGGCAGAATGAAAAACTGTTTTTT. Protein product: CASMSGKRQNEKLFF.

This clone was seen only a few times. The chain employs TRBV7-9 and TRBJ1-4, with no clear D. The CDR3 loop spans 14 amino acids. V was pared by 3 bases and J by 0 bases, with 5 bases between. Germline V lookup: CDR1 SEHNR, CDR2 FQNEAQ (reference sequence). DNA for the CDR3: TGTGCCAGCAGCTTTTCCGCAACTAATGAAAAACTGTTTTTT. Its protein product is CASSFSATNEKLFF.

This clone was detected only a few times. The chain carries TRBV29-1 and TRBJ2-3; D is undetermined. The CDR3 contains 13 residues. Germline CDR1 is SQVTM and CDR2 is ANQGSEA. V lost 6 bases, J lost 0 bases, and 10 bases lay in between. The CDR3 here is CSVNLASTDTQYF. CDR3 sequence (DNA): TGCAGCGTCAATCTGGCCAGCACAGATACGCAGTATTTT.

The rearrangement uses TRBV7-2 and TRBJ2-3; D is uncertain. Per the germline V gene, CDR1 is SGHTA and CDR2 is FQGNSA. V dropped 3 bases and J dropped 6 bases, with 13 bases sitting between them. CDR3 length equals 14 residues. Here the CDR3 DNA reads TGTGCCAGCAGCTTTCCCCCACCCGGGGATACGCAGTATTTT. It encodes CASSFPPPGDTQYF.

Only a few counts were recorded for this clone. This sequence joins TRBV19 and TRBJ2-2, with D uncertain. Trimming left V 2 bases short and J 1 base short, with 5 bases between. The CDR3 sequence is 14 residues long. Per the germline V gene, CDR1 is LNHDA and CDR2 is SQIVND (reference sequence). The CDR3 reads CASSIKQNTGELFF. CDR3 bases: TGTGCCAGTAGTATAAAACAGAACACCGGGGAGCTGTTTTTT.

This clone was counted only a few times. The J gene is TRBJ2-5, the V gene TRBV9; TRBD2 agrees at 8 bases. V lost 3 bases, J lost 5 bases, and 15 bases stayed unmatched. CDR1 SGDLS and CDR2 YYNGEE come from the germline V gene. The CDR3 is made up of 17 amino acids. This chain's CDR3 is CASSAQWGAGATETQYF. The CDR3 nucleotides read TGTGCCAGCAGCGCCCAATGGGGAGCGGGGGCCACTGAGACCCAGTACTTC.

The gene calls are TRBV19 and TRBJ1-6; D not certain. The V gene lost 5 bases and the J gene lost 0 bases, with 5 bases spanning the gap. The CDR3 has 14 residues. The germline V gene has CDR1 LNHDA and CDR2 SQIVND (reference sequence). CDR3 loop: CASSSSSYNSPLHF. CDR3 DNA: TGTGCCAGTAGTTCGAGCTCCTATAATTCACCCCTCCACTTT. Full variable domain (outside the CDR3, taken from reference TRBV19 and TRBJ1-6): DGGITQSPKYLFRKEGQNVTLSCEQNLNHDAMYWYRQDPGQGLRLIYYSQIVNDFQKGDIAEGYSVSREKKESFPLTVTSAQKNPTAFYLCASSSSSYNSPLHFGNGTRLTVT.

This clone has more than one count but fewer than ten. The gene calls are TRBV9 and TRBJ1-1; D remains unclear. CDR1 is SGDLS, CDR2 YYNGEE, per germline. The CDR3 runs to 12 residues. V lost 0 bases and J 4 bases, leaving 4 bases between the germline ends. DNA for the CDR3: TGTGCCAGCAGCGTAGCAGGCACTGAAGCTTTCTTT. This sequence encodes CASSVAGTEAFF.

This clone was seen a few times. CDR3 DNA: TGTGCCAGCTCAGAGGTCCTCGGGGAGACCCAGTACTTC. Its protein is CASSEVLGETQYF. The gene calls are TRBV18 and TRBJ2-5, with D hard to call. V was cut by 5 bases and J by 5 bases, with 12 bases left in between. Germline assignment: CDR1 KGHSH and CDR2 LQKENI. This CDR3 is 13 amino acids long. Together with reference TRBV18 and TRBJ2-5, the CDR3 gives the full variable domain: NAGVMQNPRHLVRRRGQEARLRCSPMKGHSHVYWYRQLPEEGLKFMVYLQKENIIDESGMPKERFSAEFPKEGPSILRIQQVVRGDSAAYFCASSEVLGETQYFGPGTRLLVL.

There are a few counts of this clone. The CDR3 region has the DNA TGTGCCAGCAGCTTCTGGGACAGCCCCTCCTACGAGCAGTACTTC. Its translation: CASSFWDSPSYEQYF. The genes are TRBV5-5 and TRBJ2-7; 7 bases match TRBD1. V dropped 2 bases and J dropped 0; count of bases not matched to a gene: 5. Looked up from germline, CDR1 is SGHKS and CDR2 is YYEKEE (reference sequence). This CDR3 contains 15 residues.

This clone was seen only a few times. V usage is TRBV28 and J usage is TRBJ2-7; 7 positions match TRBD1. The CDR3 contains 16 residues. From germline, CDR1 is MDHEN and CDR2 SYDVKM. Germline trimming cut 7 bases from V and 3 bases from J; bases unmatched to any gene: 15. CDR3 nucleotide sequence: TGTGCCAGCATCACCGGGCGCCAGGGGGTTTTCTACGAGCAGTACTTC. The encoded protein is CASITGRQGVFYEQYF.

J is TRBJ2-3 and V is TRBV7-9, with 7 positions matching TRBD2. The germline CDR1 and CDR2 sequences are SEHNR and FQNEAQ (reference sequence). Trimming at V came to 0 bases and at J to 5 bases, leaving 8 bases not matched to a gene. The CDR3 spans 16 residues. CDR3 nucleotides: TGTGCCAGCAGCTTAGCAGCGGGGTTAGAGAGAGATACGCAGTATTTT. This codes for CASSLAAGLERDTQYF. Complete variable domain (other parts from reference TRBV7-9 and TRBJ2-3): DTGVSQNPRHKITKRGQNVTFRCDPISEHNRLYWYRQTLGQGPEFLTYFQNEAQLEKSRLLSDRFSAERPKGSFSTLEIQRTEQGDSAMYLCASSLAAGLERDTQYFGPGTRLTVL.

This clone was recorded a few times. The rearrangement uses TRBV7-9 and TRBJ2-2; 7 nucleotides match TRBD2. The CDR3 totals 15 residues. Losses at the gene ends were 3 bases for V and 5 bases for J; bases not matched to a gene: 6. Looked up from germline, CDR1 is SEHNR and CDR2 is FQNEAQ (reference sequence). The CDR3 DNA sequence: TGTGCCAGCAGCTTCTCTAGACTAGCTACCGGGGAGCTGTTTTTT. Protein: CASSFSRLATGELFF. The variable domain in full, completed from reference TRBV7-9 and TRBJ2-2, reads DTGVSQNPRHKITKRGQNVTFRCDPISEHNRLYWYRQTLGQGPEFLTYFQNEAQLEKSRLLSDRFSAERPKGSFSTLEIQRTEQGDSAMYLCASSFSRLATGELFFGEGSRLTVL.

This clone was counted between two and nine times. The chain uses TRBV11-2 and TRBJ2-7; D is unresolved. Trimming removed 0 bases at V and 7 bases at J, with 19 bases between. Germline V CDR1 and CDR2: SGHAT, FQNNGV. This CDR3 has 16 residues. CDR3 DNA: TGTGCCAGCAGCTTAGATAAAGCGTCCGGATCTCGAGAGCAGTACTTC. Its protein is CASSLDKASGSREQYF.

V gene TRBV5-1 combines with J gene TRBJ1-1, with 7 bases lining up with TRBD1. Germline CDR1 is SGHRS and CDR2 is YFSETQ. The V and J ends lost 4 bases and 5 bases, in that order; junction bases with no gene match: 11. The CDR3 contains 15 residues. This CDR3 is CASSVDRVRGTEAFF. Here the CDR3 DNA reads TGCGCCAGCAGCGTTGACAGGGTACGGGGGACTGAAGCTTTCTTT.

The CDR3 bases are TGTGCCGGCGGACAGGGCACAGACTACGAGCAGTACTTC. Translated: CAGGQGTDYEQYF. The chain employs TRBV6-1 and TRBJ2-7; 8 bases map to TRBD1. The length of the CDR3 is 13 residues. Losses at the gene ends were 11 bases for V and 3 bases for J; bases not matched to a gene: 9. Germline V CDR1 and CDR2: MNHNS, SASEGT.

This clone occurred a few times. The chain links TRBV4-2 to TRBJ2-2; TRBD2 matches 9 bases. The length of the CDR3 is 16 residues. Looked up from germline, CDR1 is LGHNA and CDR2 is YNFKEQ. J lost 5 bases, V lost 0 bases, and 4 bases had no gene match. CDR3 residues: CASSQESSGGTGELFF. CDR3 DNA sequence: TGTGCCAGCAGCCAAGAATCAAGCGGGGGGACCGGGGAGCTGTTTTTT.